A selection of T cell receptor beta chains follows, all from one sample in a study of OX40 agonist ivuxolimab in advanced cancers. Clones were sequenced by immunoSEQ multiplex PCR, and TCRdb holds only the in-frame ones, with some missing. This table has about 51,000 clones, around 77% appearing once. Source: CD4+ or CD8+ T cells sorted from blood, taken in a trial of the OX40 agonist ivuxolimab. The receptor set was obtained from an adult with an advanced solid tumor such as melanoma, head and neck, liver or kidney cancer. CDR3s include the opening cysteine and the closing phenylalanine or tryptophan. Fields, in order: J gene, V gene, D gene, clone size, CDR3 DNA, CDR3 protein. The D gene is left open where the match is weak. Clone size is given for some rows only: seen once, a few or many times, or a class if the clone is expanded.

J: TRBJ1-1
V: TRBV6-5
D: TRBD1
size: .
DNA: TGTGCCAGCTGCGGGACAGGGGCAACTGAAGCTTTCTTT
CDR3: CASCGTGATEAFF

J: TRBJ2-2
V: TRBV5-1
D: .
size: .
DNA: TGCGCCAGCAGCTTGGCAGCGGCGAACACCGGGGAGCTGTTTTTT
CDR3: CASSLAAANTGELFF

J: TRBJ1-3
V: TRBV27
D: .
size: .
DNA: TGTGCCAGCAGTCTGGGAAACACCATATATTTT
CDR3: CASSLGNTIYF

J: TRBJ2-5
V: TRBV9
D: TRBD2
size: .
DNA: TGTGCCAGCAGCCCGGGACTAGTGGGGTTCCAAGAGACCCAGTACTTC
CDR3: CASSPGLVGFQETQYF

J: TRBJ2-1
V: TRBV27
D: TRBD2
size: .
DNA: TGTGCCAGCAGCCTTAGGGGCGGGGGCGGGAGGTCCTACAATGAGCAGTTCTTC
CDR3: CASSLRGGGGRSYNEQFF

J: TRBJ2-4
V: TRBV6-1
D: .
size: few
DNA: TGTGCCAGCATGGGGAACATTCAGTACTTC
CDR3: CASMGNIQYF

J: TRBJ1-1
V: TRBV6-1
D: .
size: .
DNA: TGTGCCAGCAGGGAGGTCGAAAACACTGAAGCTTTCTTT
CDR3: CASREVENTEAFF

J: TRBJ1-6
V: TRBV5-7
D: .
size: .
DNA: TGTGCCAGCAGCGTGGGGGATGTTAATTCACCCCTCCACTTT
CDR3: CASSVGDVNSPLHF

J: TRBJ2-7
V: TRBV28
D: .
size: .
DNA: TGTGCCAGCAGTTTGAAGTACGAGCAGTACTTC
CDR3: CASSLKYEQYF

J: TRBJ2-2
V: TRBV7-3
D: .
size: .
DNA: TGTGCCAGCAGCTTCTCCAGAACAGACGGGGAGCTGTTTTTT
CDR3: CASSFSRTDGELFF

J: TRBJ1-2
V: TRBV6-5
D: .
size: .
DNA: TGTGCCAGCAGTTACTCGATTTCAGGGGACTATGGCTACACCTTC
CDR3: CASSYSISGDYGYTF

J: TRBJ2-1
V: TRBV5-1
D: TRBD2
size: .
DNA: TGCGCCAGTCGACCGTCGGGGGGCTACAATGAGCAGTTCTTC
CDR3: CASRPSGGYNEQFF

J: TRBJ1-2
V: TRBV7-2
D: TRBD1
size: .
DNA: TGTGCCAGCCGAGGACAGGGGACGCTTAACTATGGCTACACCTTC
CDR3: CASRGQGTLNYGYTF

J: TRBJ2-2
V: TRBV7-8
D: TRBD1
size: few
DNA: TGTGCCAGCAGCTTGTGGCAGGGGGAGACCGGGGAGCTGTTTTTT
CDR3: CASSLWQGETGELFF